This note documents a single T cell receptor beta chain sequence. What it recognizes is unknown. The data originate from a study of cytomegalovirus exposure and HLA in healthy donors. Findings of the study overall: Productive rates of about 90% or about 30% were seen for most TCR beta V segments in an earlier analysis.

The PCR used 60 Vbeta and 13 Jbeta primers. TCRdb keeps only in-frame clones here, not all; method: immunoSEQ multiplex PCR. The repertoire includes about 200,000 clones, approximately 81% of them detected once, and around 3% sits in the top ten. The ends were cut back, 6 bases at V and 0 bases at J, with 9 bases in the middle. This CDR3 region has 14 residues. Germline lookup yields CDR1 MNHEY and CDR2 SVGAGI. This receptor was taken from a man aged 30 to 39 in good health and CMV-seronegative. Sequenced input: PBMCs. The chain is built from TRBV6-5 and TRBJ1-5; possible D gene TRBD1, 5 bases. CDR3 loop: CASRADSSNQPQHF. The CDR3 DNA is TGTGCCAGCAGAGCAGACAGTAGCAATCAGCCCCAGCATTTT.